The 12 T cell receptor beta chains in this list originate from one sample, sequenced in a study of T cells in Graves' hyperthyroidism and ophthalmopathy (dated 2019 in TCRdb). The library relied on multiplex PCR. TCRdb lists the instrument as Illumina HiSeq 2000. The TCR beta CDR3 regions were amplified from RNA transcripts. A first-round RT-PCR of the TCR CDR3 used the HTBI primer set with the Qiagen OneStep RT-PCR kit. The public reads were run again by TCRdb, first through fastp at Q25 and then through MiXCR, and only productive beta chains were kept. One record per CDR3 amino acid sequence lists the most common genes and DNA. The sample table holds about 560,000 distinct CDR3 sequences, of which approximately 15% were seen once. The leading ten clones occupy approximately 18% of the sample. The sequenced material came from blood. Receptors originate from a woman between 18 and 30 years old with Graves' hyperthyroidism.

As regards this clonotype: Germline is not matched at one junction end, which may reflect a read error. The chain is built from TRBV24-1 and TRBJ2-7, with D possibly matching TRBD1 (6 bases). CDR3 length equals 14 residues. Germline-derived CDR1 and CDR2 are KGHDR and SFDVKD. Here the CDR3 reads CTTSDAGVTYEQYF. The CDR3 DNA reads TGTACCACCAGTGATGCAGGGGTAACCTACGAGCAGTACTTC.

V usage is TRBV29-1 and J usage is TRBJ2-3, with D maybe TRBD1 (5 bases). Germline V CDR1 and CDR2: SQVTM, ANQGSEA. The CDR3 length is 13 residues. The V gene lost 7 bases and the J gene lost 0 bases, with 11 bases spanning the gap. The CDR3: CSADSASTDTQYF. Here the CDR3 DNA reads TGCAGCGCTGACAGCGCTAGCACAGATACGCAGTATTTT.

This clonotype appeared a few times. The chain recombines TRBV12-3 or TRBV12-4 with TRBJ2-4; 8 nucleotides align to TRBD2. V trimming: 5 bases; J trimming: 5 bases; junction bases outside the gene matches: 5. CDR3 length equals 14 residues. The CDR3 coding sequence is TGTGCCAGCAGTCCCCGGGGGGGAGAAAACATTCAGTACTTC. Translating gives CASSPRGGENIQYF.

This clonotype has just a few counts. This chain joins TRBV12-3 or TRBV12-4 and TRBJ2-2, with 10 positions matching TRBD2. The trim removed 3 bases at V and 5 bases at J, leaving 3 bases unmatched. The CDR3 extends over 15 amino acids. CDR3 in amino acids: CASSLPAGGTGELFF. CDR3 coding DNA: TGTGCCAGCAGTTTGCCAGCGGGAGGGACCGGGGAGCTGTTTTTT.

This clonotype occurred many times. Here the CDR3 reads CASSLLGQGETQYF. Written as DNA, the CDR3 is TGTGCCAGCAGTTTATTGGGACAGGGAGAGACCCAGTACTTC. V gene TRBV27 combines with J gene TRBJ2-5; 9 nucleotides match TRBD1. CDR3 length equals 14 residues. Germline CDR1 is MNHEY and CDR2 is SMNVEV (reference sequence). The V gene end was trimmed by 1 base and the J gene end by 4 bases; junction bases not matched to a gene: 1.

This clonotype was seen repeatedly, ten times or more. This rearrangement joins TRBV7-2 to TRBJ2-3; D gene uncertain. Germline values: CDR1 SGHTA, CDR2 FQGNSA. This CDR3 comprises 15 residues. The V gene lost 3 bases and the J gene lost 3 bases, with 13 bases spanning the gap. The CDR3 sequence is CASSFLWIGTDTQYF. CDR3 bases: TGTGCCAGCAGCTTCTTGTGGATTGGTACAGATACGCAGTATTTT. Drawing the rest from reference TRBV7-2 and TRBJ2-3, the complete variable domain is GAGVSQSPSNKVTEKGKDVELRCDPISGHTALYWYRQSLGQGLEFLIYFQGNSAPDKSGLPSDRFSAERTGGSVSTLTIQRTQQEDSAVYLCASSFLWIGTDTQYFGPGTRLTVL.

This clonotype was detected only a few times. The chain couples TRBV9 to TRBJ1-1; 10 bases map to TRBD1. Trimming removed 4 bases from V and 1 base from J; junction bases left unmatched: 7. The CDR3 totals 16 residues. From germline, CDR1 is SGDLS and CDR2 YYNGEE. As DNA, the CDR3 is TGTGCCAGCAGCCCAAGACAGGGGGCAGGGAACACTGAAGCTTTCTTT. Translating it yields CASSPRQGAGNTEAFF.

This clonotype was observed a few times. The rearrangement uses TRBV10-3 and TRBJ2-1; TRBD2 agrees at 7 bases. Germline V lookup: CDR1 ENHRY, CDR2 SYGVKD. The CDR3 is made up of 13 amino acids. J gave up 3 bases and V 6 bases, and 2 bases lay outside the gene matches. CDR3 amino acids: CAISIAGYNEQFF. The DNA of the CDR3 is TGTGCCATCAGCATAGCGGGCTACAATGAGCAGTTCTTC.

In its sample, this clonotype was seen many times. The rearrangement joins TRBV20-1 to TRBJ2-3, with 8 bases fitting TRBD2. V shed 3 bases, J shed 1 base, and the junction held 12 bases outside the gene matches. Germline V CDR1 and CDR2: DFQATT, SNEGSKA (reference sequence). The CDR3 is 17 amino acids. CDR3: CSASRKAGDLGTDTQYF. In DNA, the CDR3 is TGCAGTGCTAGTCGTAAAGCGGGAGATTTAGGCACAGATACGCAGTATTTT.

The chain employs TRBV5-1 and TRBJ2-3, with D perhaps TRBD2 (7 bases). The germline V gene has CDR1 SGHRS and CDR2 YFSETQ. This CDR3 comprises 16 residues. V gave up 4 bases and J gave up 3 bases, with 18 bases separating them. The CDR3 nucleotides read TGCGCCAGCAGCACAACTGGGGGGGCGGCTACAGATACGCAGTATTTT. Amino acid sequence: CASSTTGGAATDTQYF.

The chain uses TRBV5-1 and TRBJ2-1; 13 bases align to TRBD2. The ends lost 5 bases at V and 10 bases at J; junction bases unmatched: 3. Germline CDR1 and CDR2: SGHRS and YFSETQ. This CDR3 region has 13 residues. CDR3 DNA sequence: TGCGCCAGCAGAGGACTAGCGGGAGTCGAGCAGTTCTTC. The encoded protein is CASRGLAGVEQFF.

This clonotype was observed many times. The chain combines TRBV28 with TRBJ1-1; the D gene is possibly TRBD1 (5 bases). This CDR3 is built from 13 residues. Per germline, CDR1 MDHEN and CDR2 SYDVKM. V shed 3 bases and J shed 5 bases, with 10 bases lying between them. CDR3 sequence (DNA): TGTGCCAGCAGTTTCGGGGGAGGAACTGAAGCTTTCTTT. It codes for CASSFGGGTEAFF.